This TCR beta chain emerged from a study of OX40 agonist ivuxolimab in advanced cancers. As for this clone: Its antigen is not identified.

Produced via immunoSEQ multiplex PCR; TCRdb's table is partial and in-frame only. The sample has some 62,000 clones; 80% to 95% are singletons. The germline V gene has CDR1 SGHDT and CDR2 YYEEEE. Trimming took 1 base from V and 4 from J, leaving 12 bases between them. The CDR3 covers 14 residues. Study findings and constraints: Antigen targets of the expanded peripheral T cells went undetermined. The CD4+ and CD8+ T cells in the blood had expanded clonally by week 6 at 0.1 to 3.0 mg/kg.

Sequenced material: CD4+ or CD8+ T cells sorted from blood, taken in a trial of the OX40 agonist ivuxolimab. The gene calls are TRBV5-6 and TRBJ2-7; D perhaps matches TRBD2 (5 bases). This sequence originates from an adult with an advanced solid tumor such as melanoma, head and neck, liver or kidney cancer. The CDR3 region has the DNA TGTGCCAGCAGCTTGCTAGCAGACCTTTACGAGCAGTACTTC. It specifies CASSLLADLYEQYF.